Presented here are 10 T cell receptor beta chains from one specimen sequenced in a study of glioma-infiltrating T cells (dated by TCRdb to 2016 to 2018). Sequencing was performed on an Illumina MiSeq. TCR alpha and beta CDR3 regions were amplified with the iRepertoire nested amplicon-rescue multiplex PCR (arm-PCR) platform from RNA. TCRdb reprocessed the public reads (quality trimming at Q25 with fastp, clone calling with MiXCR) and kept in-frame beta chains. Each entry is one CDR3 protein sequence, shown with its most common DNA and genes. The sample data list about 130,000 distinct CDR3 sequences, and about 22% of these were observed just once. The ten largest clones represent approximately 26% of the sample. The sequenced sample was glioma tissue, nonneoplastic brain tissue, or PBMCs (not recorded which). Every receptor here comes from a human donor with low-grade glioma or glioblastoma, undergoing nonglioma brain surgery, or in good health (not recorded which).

The CDR3 spells CASSGRLASETQYF. CDR3 nucleotide sequence: TGTGCCAGCAGCGGGCGGCTAGCCTCAGAGACCCAGTACTTC. J is TRBJ2-5 and V is TRBV9; maybe TRBD2 (5 bases). V was shortened by 3 bases and J by 4 bases, with 13 bases between the two germline ends. This CDR3 is built from 14 residues. CDR1 and CDR2 from the germline V gene are SGDLS and YYNGEE.

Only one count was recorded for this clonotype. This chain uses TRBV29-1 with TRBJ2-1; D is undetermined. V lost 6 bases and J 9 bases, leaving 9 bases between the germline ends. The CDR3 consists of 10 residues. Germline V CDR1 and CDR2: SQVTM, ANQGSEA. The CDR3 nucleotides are TGCAGCGTAAGGACGATTGAGCAGTTCTTC. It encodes CSVRTIEQFF.

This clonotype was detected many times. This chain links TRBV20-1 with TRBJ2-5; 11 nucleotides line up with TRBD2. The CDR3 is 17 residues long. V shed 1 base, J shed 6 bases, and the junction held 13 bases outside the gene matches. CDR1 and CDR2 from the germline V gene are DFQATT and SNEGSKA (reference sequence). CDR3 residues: CSARVGLAGGPKQTQYF. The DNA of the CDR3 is TGCAGTGCTAGAGTAGGTCTAGCGGGGGGACCAAAACAGACCCAGTACTTC.

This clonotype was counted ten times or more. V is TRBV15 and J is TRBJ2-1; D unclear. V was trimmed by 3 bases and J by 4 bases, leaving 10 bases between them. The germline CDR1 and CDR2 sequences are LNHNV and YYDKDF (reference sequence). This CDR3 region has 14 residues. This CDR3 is CATSSRTPYNEQFF. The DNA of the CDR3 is TGTGCCACCAGCAGTAGAACACCGTACAATGAGCAGTTCTTC.

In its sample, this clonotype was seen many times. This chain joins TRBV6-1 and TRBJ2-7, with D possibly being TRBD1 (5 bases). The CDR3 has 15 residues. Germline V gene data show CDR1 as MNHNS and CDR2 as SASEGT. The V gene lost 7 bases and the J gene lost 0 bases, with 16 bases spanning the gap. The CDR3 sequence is CASNKDSGSSYEQYV. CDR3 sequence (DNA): TGTGCCAGCAATAAAGACAGTGGCAGCTCCTACGAGCAGTACGTC.

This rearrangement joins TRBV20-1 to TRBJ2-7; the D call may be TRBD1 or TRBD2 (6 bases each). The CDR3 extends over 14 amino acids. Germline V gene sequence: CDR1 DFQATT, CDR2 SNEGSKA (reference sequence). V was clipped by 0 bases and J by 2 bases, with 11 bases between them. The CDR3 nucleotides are TGCAGTGCTAGAGAGCCCGGGGGCACCTACGAGCAGTACGTC. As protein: CSAREPGGTYEQYV.

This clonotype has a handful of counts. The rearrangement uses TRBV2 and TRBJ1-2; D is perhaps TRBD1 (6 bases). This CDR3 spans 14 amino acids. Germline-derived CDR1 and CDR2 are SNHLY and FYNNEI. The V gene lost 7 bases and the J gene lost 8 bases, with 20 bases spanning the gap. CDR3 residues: CASTGGGTWEGYTF. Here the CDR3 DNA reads TGTGCCAGCACCGGAGGAGGGACATGGGAAGGCTACACCTTC.

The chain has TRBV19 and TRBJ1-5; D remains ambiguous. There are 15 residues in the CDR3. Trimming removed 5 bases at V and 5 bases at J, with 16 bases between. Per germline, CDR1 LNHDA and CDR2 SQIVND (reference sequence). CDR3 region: CASSLPDGFDQPQHF. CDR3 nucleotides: TGTGCCAGTAGTCTCCCGGACGGGTTTGATCAGCCCCAGCATTTT.

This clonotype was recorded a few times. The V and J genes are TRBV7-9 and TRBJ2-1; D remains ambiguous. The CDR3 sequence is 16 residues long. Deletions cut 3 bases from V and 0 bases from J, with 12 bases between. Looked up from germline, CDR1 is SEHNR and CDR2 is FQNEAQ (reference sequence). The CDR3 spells CASSLIADRSYNEQFF. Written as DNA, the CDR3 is TGTGCCAGCAGCTTGATTGCGGACCGCTCCTACAATGAGCAGTTCTTC. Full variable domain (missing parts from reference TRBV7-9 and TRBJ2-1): DTGVSQNPRHKITKRGQNVTFRCDPISEHNRLYWYRQTLGQGPEFLTYFQNEAQLEKSRLLSDRFSAERPKGSFSTLEIQRTEQGDSAMYLCASSLIADRSYNEQFFGPGTRLTVL.

CDR3 nucleotide sequence: TGTGCCAGCAGTTTGAAACCCTCCTACGAGCAGTACGTC. It encodes CASSLKPSYEQYV. This sequence joins TRBV6-1 and TRBJ2-7, with D hard to call. This CDR3 comprises 13 residues. The ends were cut back, 5 bases at V and 0 bases at J, with 8 bases in the middle. Germline V gene data show CDR1 as MNHNS and CDR2 as SASEGT.